A selection of T cell receptor beta chains follows, all from one sample in a study of T cells after yellow fever vaccination. MiXCR, applied by TCRdb to the 5' RACE reads, yields one record per CDR3 protein. The sample has approximately 550,000 distinct CDR3 sequences, over 15% seen once. The specimen was PBMCs, collected 15 days after the yellow fever booster vaccination. The receptors originated from a young man who received the YFV17D yellow fever vaccine. Both conserved end residues are part of each CDR3. The order of the fields is V gene, J gene, D gene, clone size, CDR3 DNA, CDR3 protein. A D gene is named only where the DNA matches it firmly. Where a row states a size, it is once, few, many or the class of an expanded clone; other rows omit it.

v_call: TRBV6-1
j_call: TRBJ2-2
d_call: NA
clone_size: few
cdr3_nt: TGTGCCAGCCGCCGGGGTCCTACGAACACCGGGGAGCTGTTTTTT
cdr3_aa: CASRRGPTNTGELFF

v_call: TRBV18
j_call: TRBJ2-7
d_call: TRBD1
clone_size: NA
cdr3_nt: TGTGCCAGCTCAACCGGGACAGGGGGTTTCTACGAGCAGTACTTC
cdr3_aa: CASSTGTGGFYEQYF

v_call: TRBV2
j_call: TRBJ2-1
d_call: TRBD1
clone_size: NA
cdr3_nt: TGTGCCAGCAGCCCACAGGGGGCGGAATATAGGTTCTTC
cdr3_aa: CASSPQGAEYRFF

v_call: TRBV20-1
j_call: TRBJ2-5
d_call: NA
clone_size: NA
cdr3_nt: TGCAGTGCCGGCTCAAAGGAGACCCAGTACTTC
cdr3_aa: CSAGSKETQYF

v_call: TRBV5-4
j_call: TRBJ1-2
d_call: NA
clone_size: NA
cdr3_nt: TGTGCCAGCAGGGGGGACTATGGCTACACCTTC
cdr3_aa: CASRGDYGYTF

v_call: TRBV2
j_call: TRBJ2-7
d_call: NA
clone_size: NA
cdr3_nt: TGTTCCAGCCGGACCAGGACAGTTCACTACGAGCAGTACTTC
cdr3_aa: CSSRTRTVHYEQYF

v_call: TRBV7-2
j_call: TRBJ2-7
d_call: NA
clone_size: few
cdr3_nt: TGTGCCAGCAGCGAGATTGTGGCGGGTTCCTACGAGCAGTACTTC
cdr3_aa: CASSEIVAGSYEQYF

v_call: TRBV20-1
j_call: TRBJ2-7
d_call: NA
clone_size: NA
cdr3_nt: TGCAGTGCTGGAGAGTTCTCCTACGAGCAGTACTTC
cdr3_aa: CSAGEFSYEQYF

v_call: TRBV3-1
j_call: TRBJ2-1
d_call: TRBD2
clone_size: NA
cdr3_nt: TGTGCCAGCAGCCAAGAGGGGGGACTAGCGGGAGGTGAGCAGTTCTTC
cdr3_aa: CASSQEGGLAGGEQFF

v_call: TRBV12-3/TRBV12-4
j_call: TRBJ1-4
d_call: TRBD1
clone_size: many
cdr3_nt: TGTGCCAGCGCACCCCCCGGACAGGGAATCGAAAAACTGTTTTTT
cdr3_aa: CASAPPGQGIEKLFF

v_call: TRBV6-6
j_call: TRBJ2-5
d_call: NA
clone_size: few
cdr3_nt: TGTGCCAGCCAGAGGGGCACCCAAGAGACCCAGTACTTC
cdr3_aa: CASQRGTQETQYF

v_call: TRBV20-1
j_call: TRBJ2-1
d_call: NA
clone_size: NA
cdr3_nt: TGCAGTGCTCCTCACAATGAGCAGTTCTTC
cdr3_aa: CSAPHNEQFF

v_call: TRBV20-1
j_call: TRBJ2-7
d_call: TRBD2
clone_size: few
cdr3_nt: TGCAGTGCTAGCCCTAGCGGGAGGACCTACGAGCAGTACTTC
cdr3_aa: CSASPSGRTYEQYF

v_call: TRBV29-1
j_call: TRBJ1-2
d_call: NA
clone_size: NA
cdr3_nt: TGCAGCGTTGGGGCCGGGACCCAGAGGGATGGCTACACCTTC
cdr3_aa: CSVGAGTQRDGYTF

v_call: TRBV25-1
j_call: TRBJ2-5
d_call: NA
clone_size: NA
cdr3_nt: TGTGCCCCAGCCGACTCCCAGTACTTC
cdr3_aa: CAPADSQYF

v_call: TRBV5-4
j_call: TRBJ1-5
d_call: NA
clone_size: NA
cdr3_nt: TGTGCCAGCAGCTTGGAACCGTTGAGCAATCAGCCCCAGCATTTT
cdr3_aa: CASSLEPLSNQPQHF

v_call: TRBV7-2
j_call: TRBJ2-7
d_call: NA
clone_size: many
cdr3_nt: TGTGCCAGCAGCTTAGCGCCGGGGACTTACGAGCAGTACTTC
cdr3_aa: CASSLAPGTYEQYF

v_call: TRBV12-3/TRBV12-4
j_call: TRBJ2-5
d_call: NA
clone_size: many
cdr3_nt: TGTGCCAGCAGTTTAGACAGCCAAGAGACCCAGTACTTC
cdr3_aa: CASSLDSQETQYF

v_call: TRBV5-1
j_call: TRBJ2-3
d_call: NA
clone_size: NA
cdr3_nt: TGCGCCAGCAGCTATAGGGGCGCGAACACAGATACGCAGTATTTT
cdr3_aa: CASSYRGANTDTQYF

v_call: TRBV12-3/TRBV12-4
j_call: TRBJ2-7
d_call: NA
clone_size: few
cdr3_nt: TGTGCCAGCAGACACTCCAGGAGGGCCGGCTACGAGCAGTACTTC
cdr3_aa: CASRHSRRAGYEQYF

v_call: TRBV20-1
j_call: TRBJ2-7
d_call: NA
clone_size: few
cdr3_nt: TGCAGTGCTCGGGCAGTGGGCACTGACGAGCAGTACTTC
cdr3_aa: CSARAVGTDEQYF

v_call: TRBV3-1
j_call: TRBJ1-5
d_call: NA
clone_size: many
cdr3_nt: TGTGCCAGCAGCCAAAGGGGTCAGCCCCAGCATTTT
cdr3_aa: CASSQRGQPQHF

v_call: TRBV7-9
j_call: TRBJ2-7
d_call: TRBD2
clone_size: few
cdr3_nt: TGTGCCAGCAGCTTCGGCGCTAGCGGCTACGAGCAGTACTTC
cdr3_aa: CASSFGASGYEQYF

v_call: TRBV7-9
j_call: TRBJ2-3
d_call: TRBD2
clone_size: NA
cdr3_nt: TGTGCCAGCAGCTTAGGGGGAGGACTAGCGGATACGCAGTATTTT
cdr3_aa: CASSLGGGLADTQYF

v_call: TRBV7-2
j_call: TRBJ2-5
d_call: TRBD2
clone_size: NA
cdr3_nt: TGTGCCAGCAGCTTAATTACTAGCGGACAAGAGACCCAGTACTTC
cdr3_aa: CASSLITSGQETQYF

v_call: TRBV7-9
j_call: TRBJ1-2
d_call: NA
clone_size: few
cdr3_nt: TGTGCCAGCAGCTTAGCAACCAGGGGAAGCGATGGCTACACCTTC
cdr3_aa: CASSLATRGSDGYTF

v_call: TRBV9
j_call: TRBJ2-2
d_call: NA
clone_size: NA
cdr3_nt: TGTGCCAGCAGCCGCGGGGTTCTCCGCAACACCGGGGAGCTGTTTTTT
cdr3_aa: CASSRGVLRNTGELFF

v_call: TRBV7-2
j_call: TRBJ1-1
d_call: TRBD1
clone_size: few
cdr3_nt: TGTGCCAGCAGCTCCGGGACAGGGTACGGGAACACTGAAGCTTTCTTT
cdr3_aa: CASSSGTGYGNTEAFF

v_call: TRBV7-9
j_call: TRBJ1-2
d_call: NA
clone_size: NA
cdr3_nt: TGTGCCAGCAGCTTCGACTATGGCTACACCTTC
cdr3_aa: CASSFDYGYTF

v_call: TRBV24-1
j_call: TRBJ2-3
d_call: NA
clone_size: NA
cdr3_nt: TGTGCCACCAGTGATCCAACCGGGAGCACAGATACGCAGTATTTT
cdr3_aa: CATSDPTGSTDTQYF

v_call: TRBV2
j_call: TRBJ2-7
d_call: NA
clone_size: many
cdr3_nt: TGTGCCAGCAGTGAAAACTACGAGCAGTACTTC
cdr3_aa: CASSENYEQYF